One TCR beta chain is described in this entry. What it binds is not known. The PCR made use of 60 Vbeta and 13 Jbeta primers. The table came from immunoSEQ multiplex PCR; TCRdb's copy has only in-frame clones and leaves some out. The sample shows approximately 100,000 clones, 60% to 85% of them seen only once. The source of the sample is a study of cytomegalovirus exposure and HLA in healthy donors. This cohort consisted of healthy bone marrow donors. Study-level results: In vitro confirmation showed three CMV-associated chains to be CMV antigen specific. Altogether, 170 or so TCR beta chains were recorded as cytomegalovirus-associated.

The sequence came from a woman between 18 and 29 years old in good health and CMV-seropositive. Input material: PBMCs.

The CDR3 DNA is TGTGCCAGCAGTGACAGGGGGGAGGCACTCAGTCAGCCCCAGCATTTT. Translation: CASSDRGEALSQPQHF. This rearrangement joins TRBV6-1 to TRBJ1-5, with 7 bases that match TRBD1. V gave up 3 bases and J gave up 6 bases; unmatched junction bases: 11. CDR1 is MNHNS, CDR2 SASEGT, per germline. CDR3 size: 16 residues.